This T cell receptor beta chain was recovered during a study of T cell responses to AZD1222 COVID-19 vaccine. Looked up from germline, CDR1 is SGHRS and CDR2 is YFSETQ. V lost 0 bases and J lost 7, with 5 bases in between. The CDR3 consists of 13 residues. Here immunoSEQ multiplex PCR was the method, and the copy in TCRdb shows in-frame clones only, minus some. The sample lists 150,000 or so clones, approximately 90% occurring once. Only a few counts were recorded for this clone. The receptor comes from an adult who received the AZD1222 COVID-19 vaccine. This material consisted of peripheral blood, taken 28 days after the second AZD1222 dose. This sequence joins TRBV5-1 and TRBJ1-6, with D perhaps TRBD1 (5 bases). The CDR3 loop reads CASSLEGNSPLHF. CDR3 coding DNA: TGCGCCAGCAGCTTGGAGGGGAATTCACCCCTCCACTTT.